One and the same sample provided the 32 T cell receptor beta chains below, sequenced in a study of CD8 T cells in ankylosing spondylitis. Via MiXCR, TCRdb re-called the 5' RACE reads, giving one row per CDR3 protein. The sample shows fewer than 200,000 distinct CDR3 sequences, 8.5% to 10% of them seen only once. The sample taken for sequencing was blood, either unsorted or a sorted T cell fraction (not recorded which). Receptor source: a female donor with ankylosing spondylitis or in good health (not recorded which).

This clonotype has only a few counts. The chain is built from TRBV4-3 and TRBJ2-3; D is unresolved. There are 15 residues in the CDR3. With 2 bases removed from V and 0 bases from J, the gap between germline ends came to 9 bases. CDR1 LGHNA and CDR2 YSLEER come from the germline V gene. The CDR3 sequence is CASSQTWGSTDTQYF. The CDR3 DNA reads TGCGCCAGCAGCCAAACCTGGGGTAGCACAGATACGCAGTATTTT.

The chain carries TRBV9 and TRBJ1-1; D gene ambiguous. In germline, CDR1 is SGDLS, CDR2 YYNGEE. Trimming took off 3 bases at V and 2 bases at J, with 5 bases between the two ends. There are 12 residues in the CDR3. The CDR3 nucleotides are TGTGCCAGCAGCGGGGAAAACACTGAAGCTTTCTTT. It codes for CASSGENTEAFF.

This clonotype was seen many times. V is TRBV6-1 and J is TRBJ2-3; 9 bases align to TRBD2. This CDR3 is built from 18 residues. V was clipped by 6 bases and J by 5 bases; unmatched bases: 18. CDR1 is MNHNS, CDR2 SASEGT, per germline. The CDR3 reads CASRPSPWRSGRRDTQYF. DNA for the CDR3: TGTGCCAGCAGACCCTCTCCCTGGAGGAGCGGGAGGAGAGATACGCAGTATTTT.

This clonotype came up a few times. The chain employs TRBV6-2 or TRBV6-3 and TRBJ2-7; tentatively, D is TRBD2 (6 bases). This CDR3 comprises 13 residues. CDR1 MNHEY and CDR2 SVGEGT come from the germline V gene. Trimming cost V 6 bases and J 7 bases, with 16 bases left between them. CDR3 sequence: CASREGPSGEQYF. DNA of the CDR3: TGTGCCAGCAGGGAGGGGCCTTCGGGAGAGCAGTACTTC.

This clonotype was detected only once. The V call is TRBV27, the J call TRBJ2-1; 9 bases align to TRBD1. Germline values: CDR1 MNHEY, CDR2 SMNVEV (reference sequence). V shed 5 bases and J 8 bases; nucleotides not matched to a gene: 4. The CDR3 spans 13 residues. CDR3 loop: CASSTYRGHEQFF. CDR3 DNA sequence: TGTGCCAGCAGTACTTACAGGGGGCATGAGCAGTTCTTC.

This clonotype was counted many times. The rearrangement links TRBV9 to TRBJ1-3; the D is unclear. V shed 0 bases and J shed 0 bases, with 7 bases lying between them. Looked up from germline, CDR1 is SGDLS and CDR2 is YYNGEE. This CDR3 is built from 15 residues. CDR3 in DNA: TGTGCCAGCAGCGTAGAGGGAAGCTCTGGAAACACCATATATTTT. The encoded protein is CASSVEGSSGNTIYF.

This chain links TRBV5-5 with TRBJ2-1; TRBD2 aligns across 9 bases. Germline V gene data show CDR1 as SGHKS and CDR2 as YYEKEE (reference sequence). V dropped 4 bases and J dropped 4; count of bases not matched to a gene: 9. CDR3 length: 16 residues. This CDR3 reads CASSALRLADYNEQFF. DNA of the CDR3: TGTGCCAGCAGCGCCTTACGACTAGCGGATTACAATGAGCAGTTCTTC.

Ten or more counts support this clonotype. The rearrangement joins TRBV14 to TRBJ2-3; D ambiguous. CDR3 length: 17 residues. The germline V gene encodes CDR1 SGHDN and CDR2 FVKESK. Trimming took off 0 bases at V and 2 bases at J, with 15 bases between the two ends. The CDR3 nucleotides are TGTGCCAGCAGCCAAGACCGAGTTGACTCCACCACAGATACGCAGTATTTT. Translated, it gives CASSQDRVDSTTDTQYF.

V gene TRBV28 combines with J gene TRBJ2-7; D remains ambiguous. This CDR3 comprises 13 residues. CDR1 and CDR2 (germline): MDHEN, SYDVKM. Deletions cut 8 bases from V and 2 bases from J, with 13 bases between. CDR3 sequence reads: CASSAAQPYEQYF. The CDR3 DNA reads as TGTGCCAGCTCCGCCGCTCAGCCCTACGAGCAGTACTTC.

This clonotype was found many times. Written as DNA, the CDR3 is TGTGCCACCAGTCCCGGGAGGTTAGATTCTCTTACCGGGGAGCTGTTTTTT. Translated: CATSPGRLDSLTGELFF. This rearrangement joins TRBV24-1 to TRBJ2-2; 7 bases agree with TRBD2. The germline V gene encodes CDR1 KGHDR and CDR2 SFDVKD. V shed 6 bases and J 5 bases; nucleotides not matched to a gene: 14. The CDR3 runs to 17 residues.

Ten or more counts support this clonotype. This chain uses TRBV24-1 with TRBJ2-2, with D possibly TRBD2 on 6 matching bases. The CDR3 sequence is 15 residues long. The V end lost 3 bases, the J end lost 1 base, and 8 bases lay between the germline ends. Germline V gives CDR1 KGHDR, CDR2 SFDVKD. CDR3 amino acids: CATSDGGLNTGELFF. The CDR3 DNA sequence: TGTGCCACCAGTGATGGGGGACTGAACACCGGGGAGCTGTTTTTT.

This clonotype was seen ten or more times. The V gene is TRBV12-3 or TRBV12-4, the J gene TRBJ2-7, with 7 bases that match TRBD2. The CDR3 spans 15 residues. V trimming: 5 bases; J trimming: 7 bases; junction bases outside the gene matches: 14. CDR3 residues: CASSPYGGSSWEQYF. The CDR3 DNA sequence: TGTGCCAGCAGTCCATATGGCGGGAGTTCGTGGGAGCAGTACTTC.

The rearrangement uses TRBV24-1 and TRBJ2-2; D is perhaps TRBD2 (6 bases). The germline CDR1 and CDR2 sequences are KGHDR and SFDVKD. The CDR3 runs 15 residues. V was cut by 1 base and J by 4 bases, with 9 bases left in between. CDR3 coding DNA: TGTGCCACCAGTGATTTACGGGGGATCACCGGGGAGCTGTTTTTT. Protein sequence: CATSDLRGITGELFF.

The chain joins TRBV4-3 to TRBJ2-2; D gene ambiguous. V lost 4 bases, J lost 5 bases, and 5 bases lay in between. From germline, CDR1 is LGHNA and CDR2 YSLEER. The CDR3 has 12 amino acids. CDR3 nucleotides: TGCGCCAGCAGCCGCTTGACCGGGGAGCTGTTTTTT. Translated, it gives CASSRLTGELFF.

This clonotype showed up just a few times. The chain has TRBV4-3 and TRBJ2-7; D not resolved. The CDR3 contains 13 residues. V lost 2 bases and J lost 4, with 9 bases in between. The V gene's germline CDR1 is LGHNA and CDR2 YSLEER. The CDR3, as DNA: TGCGCCAGCAGCCAATGGACGGCATACGAGCAGTACTTC. Its protein product is CASSQWTAYEQYF.

Comment on this clonotype: One end of the junction is discordant with germline, which a read error may explain. The V and J genes are TRBV14 and TRBJ2-3; a weak D match, TRBD2 (5 bases). Germline V gives CDR1 SGHDN, CDR2 FVKESK. CDR3 length: 15 residues. The CDR3 DNA sequence: TGTGCCAGCATCCAAATCCGGACTAGCACAGATACGCAGTATTTT. This translates into CASIQIRTSTDTQYF.

The chain has TRBV7-9 and TRBJ2-1; TRBD1 matches 7 bases. V gave up 2 bases and J gave up 7 bases; unmatched junction bases: 11. Germline-derived CDR1 and CDR2 are SEHNR and FQNEAQ (reference sequence). The CDR3 extends over 16 amino acids. The CDR3 DNA is TGTGCCAGCAGCTTACCCAAGACAGGGCTGGAGAATGAGCAGTTCTTC. This gives the protein CASSLPKTGLENEQFF.

The DNA for the CDR3 is TGTGCCAGCAGCCAGATCGTGGGGGGAAACTACGAGCAGTACTTC. It specifies CASSQIVGGNYEQYF. V usage is TRBV27 and J usage is TRBJ2-7; weak D call: TRBD2 (6 bases). This CDR3 is built from 15 residues. V was cut by 6 bases and J by 3 bases, with 18 bases left in between. CDR1 is MNHEY, CDR2 SMNVEV, per germline (reference sequence).

The V call is TRBV10-2, the J call TRBJ2-7; 8 bases map to TRBD1. CDR1 is WSHSY and CDR2 is SAAADI in the germline V gene. Losses at the gene ends were 6 bases for V and 11 bases for J; bases not matched to a gene: 21. The CDR3 has 16 residues. CDR3 sequence: CASRGEGTGPHGGKYF. CDR3 DNA sequence: TGCGCCAGCAGGGGAGAGGGGACAGGACCCCACGGCGGGAAGTACTTC.

The chain is built from TRBV6-5 and TRBJ1-1; weak D call: TRBD1 (5 bases). This CDR3 is built from 14 residues. Trimming removed 3 bases at V and 0 bases at J, with 8 bases between. Germline V gene data show CDR1 as MNHEY and CDR2 as SVGAGI. CDR3 protein: CASSYGGVNTEAFF. CDR3 sequence (DNA): TGTGCCAGCAGTTATGGGGGAGTGAACACTGAAGCTTTCTTT.

This rearrangement joins TRBV13 to TRBJ2-3; weak D call: TRBD1 (6 bases). Trimming pared 3 bases from V and 1 base from J, leaving 11 bases between. The CDR3 is made up of 15 amino acids. Germline V gene lookup returns CDR1 PRHDT and CDR2 FYEKMQ (reference sequence). The CDR3 here is CASSLRGTRTDTQYF. In DNA, the CDR3 is TGTGCCAGCAGCTTGAGGGGGACCCGCACAGATACGCAGTATTTT.

This clonotype was seen only a few times. The rearrangement uses TRBV10-3 and TRBJ2-7; 10 nucleotides line up with TRBD1. V gave up 2 bases and J gave up 6 bases; unmatched junction bases: 4. The V gene's germline CDR1 is ENHRY and CDR2 SYGVKD. This CDR3 spans 14 amino acids. CDR3: CAISEPGTGVEQYF. The CDR3 DNA reads as TGTGCCATCAGTGAGCCCGGGACAGGGGTCGAGCAGTACTTC.

The gene calls are TRBV5-6 and TRBJ1-4, with a weak D call TRBD1 (6 bases). Trimming stripped 0 bases from V and 8 bases from J, with 11 bases between. CDR1 and CDR2 (germline): SGHDT, YYEEEE. This CDR3 comprises 14 residues. The CDR3 spells CASSLVGQQEKLFF. CDR3 DNA sequence: TGTGCCAGCAGCTTGGTAGGACAGCAAGAAAAACTGTTTTTT.

V is TRBV11-3 and J is TRBJ2-1; D uncertain. The length of the CDR3 is 15 residues. CDR1 and CDR2 (germline): SGHNT, YENEEA. V dropped 5 bases and J dropped 5 bases, with 16 bases sitting between them. The CDR3 sequence is CASSGPQVSDNEQFF. CDR3 coding DNA: TGTGCCAGCAGCGGACCCCAGGTCTCGGACAATGAGCAGTTCTTC.

The chain links TRBV6-2 or TRBV6-3 to TRBJ2-7; 7 nucleotides agree with TRBD1. V dropped 6 bases and J dropped 6; count of bases not matched to a gene: 14. CDR3 size: 15 residues. The germline V gene has CDR1 MNHEY and CDR2 SVGEGT. The CDR3 coding sequence is TGTGCCAGCAGCACAACCGGGACAGCTTATCGCGAGCAGTACTTC. Residues: CASSTTGTAYREQYF.

The rearrangement uses TRBV6-1 and TRBJ2-1, with 8 positions matching TRBD2. J gave up 3 bases and V 6 bases, and 10 bases lay outside the gene matches. CDR1 and CDR2 from the germline V gene are MNHNS and SASEGT. The CDR3 has 16 amino acids. CDR3 amino acids: CASSSGGTTFYNEQFF. For the CDR3, the DNA is TGTGCCAGCAGCTCGGGGGGGACTACCTTCTACAATGAGCAGTTCTTC.

This clonotype turned up a few times. The chain carries TRBV6-2 or TRBV6-3 and TRBJ2-7, with D unresolved. Per the germline V gene, CDR1 is MNHEY and CDR2 is SVGEGT. The CDR3 has 13 residues. Trimming took 0 bases from V and 3 from J, leaving 6 bases between them. CDR3 sequence: CASSYSLLYEQYF. The CDR3 coding sequence is TGTGCCAGCAGTTACTCCTTACTCTACGAGCAGTACTTC.

This clonotype occurred a few times. DNA for the CDR3: TGTGCCAGCAGCCCTCCAGGAAGCGGCCTTTACATCGAGCAGTTCTTC. Amino acids: CASSPPGSGLYIEQFF. The chain carries TRBV11-2 and TRBJ2-1, with D possibly being TRBD2 (5 bases). The V gene lost 5 bases and the J gene lost 10 bases, with 24 bases spanning the gap. This CDR3 is built from 16 residues. The V gene's germline CDR1 is SGHAT and CDR2 FQNNGV.

This clonotype was counted between two and nine times. The V and J genes are TRBV6-5 and TRBJ2-7; D is ambiguous. The CDR3 is 14 residues long. The V end was cut by 3 bases, the J end by 4 bases, with 13 bases between. The germline CDR1 and CDR2 sequences are MNHEY and SVGAGI. CDR3 protein: CASSYQPERYEQYF. The CDR3 DNA follows: TGTGCCAGCAGTTATCAACCGGAACGGTACGAGCAGTACTTC.

A few counts support this clonotype. CDR3 region: CASSLQLDRRTEAFF. The CDR3 DNA sequence: TGTGCCAGCAGCCTACAGCTGGATAGGCGTACTGAAGCTTTCTTT. This chain joins TRBV6-1 and TRBJ1-1, with D unclear. Trimming removed 6 bases at V and 5 bases at J, with 19 bases between. The CDR3 sequence is 15 residues long. Germline CDR1 reads MNHNS; CDR2 reads SASEGT.

This clonotype was observed a handful of times. The chain has TRBV7-6 and TRBJ2-1; TRBD2 matches 7 bases. V shed 3 bases, J shed 6 bases, and the junction held 11 bases outside the gene matches. Germline CDR1 SGHVS, CDR2 FNYEAQ. The CDR3 spans 16 residues. CDR3 amino acids: CASSFLGLGYGNEQFF. CDR3 DNA sequence: TGTGCCAGCAGCTTTTTAGGACTAGGATACGGCAATGAGCAGTTCTTC.

At least ten counts were recorded for this clonotype. The rearrangement joins TRBV27 to TRBJ2-7, with TRBD1 matching over 9 bases. The CDR3 is 13 amino acids. Germline assignment: CDR1 MNHEY and CDR2 SMNVEV (reference sequence). The V segment lost 4 bases and the J segment 4 bases; nucleotides outside the gene matches: 2. CDR3 region: CASSYGTGYEQYF. The CDR3 bases are TGTGCCAGCAGTTACGGGACAGGGTACGAGCAGTACTTC.